These 9 T cell receptor beta chains were all obtained from the same sample, sequenced in a study of blood T cells in healthy people across ages. Next came a second PCR, run for about 7 to 12 cycles, which used a sample-barcoded 5' primer along with a J-beta primer mix. TCRdb reprocessed the 5' RACE reads via MiXCR and lists one record per CDR3 protein. The sample has some 710,000 distinct CDR3 sequences; around 50% are singletons. Input material: blood. Receptor source: a man older than 75 in good health.

This clonotype came up many times. The chain links TRBV19 to TRBJ2-7, with 8 bases aligning to TRBD1. The junction had 8 bases not matched to a gene; V was cut back by 5 bases and J by 5 bases. Germline V gene sequence: CDR1 LNHDA, CDR2 SQIVND (reference sequence). This CDR3 has 14 residues. CDR3 sequence: CASSVNRGRNEQYF. Here the CDR3 DNA reads TGTGCCAGTAGTGTAAACAGGGGGAGAAACGAGCAGTACTTC.

This chain joins TRBV29-1 and TRBJ2-4, with 10 bases lining up with TRBD1. TRBJ2-7 matches the DNA end more closely, so the J call is doubtful. From germline, CDR1 is SQVTM and CDR2 ANQGSEA. The length of the CDR3 is 13 residues. CDR3 sequence: CSVAGTGVNEQYF. The CDR3 coding sequence is TGCAGCGTTGCTGGGACAGGGGTAAACGAGCAGTACTTC.

This clonotype was seen more than once but under ten times. A read error may be the cause here, since a much bigger clone is one base away. V is TRBV29-1 and J is TRBJ2-5, with 8 nucleotides matching TRBD2. V lost 3 bases to trimming and J lost 11 bases; unmatched junction nucleotides: 11. This CDR3 comprises 13 residues. Germline V CDR1 and CDR2: SQVTM, ANQGSEA. As DNA, the CDR3 is TGCAGCGTTGACAGCGGGAGTTTGTATGAGCAGTACTTC. It translates to CSVDSGSLYEQYF.

V and J are TRBV10-3 and TRBJ2-3; 10 bases match TRBD2. CDR3 length equals 17 residues. The ends lost 8 bases at V and 0 bases at J; junction bases unmatched: 11. Per germline, CDR1 ENHRY and CDR2 SYGVKD. The CDR3 sequence is CAIGRASGSRSTDTQYF. Written as DNA, the CDR3 is TGTGCCATCGGTCGGGCTAGCGGGAGTCGGAGCACAGATACGCAGTATTTT.

The chain joins TRBV7-9 to TRBJ1-2; D perhaps matches TRBD1 (5 bases). The CDR3 is made up of 11 amino acids. The germline V gene has CDR1 SEHNR and CDR2 FQNEAQ (reference sequence). V was cut by 6 bases and J by 8 bases, with 10 bases left in between. The CDR3 loop reads CASSGALGYTF. The CDR3, as DNA: TGTGCCAGCAGTGGGGCTCTAGGCTACACCTTC.

This clonotype appeared a few times. The chain recombines TRBV7-2 with TRBJ2-1; D is perhaps TRBD2 (6 bases). Germline V gene lookup returns CDR1 SGHTA and CDR2 FQGNSA. V lost 5 bases and J 4 bases, leaving 15 bases between the germline ends. The CDR3 is 15 amino acids. The CDR3 loop reads CASSNQAGAYNEQFF. In DNA, the CDR3 is TGTGCCAGCAGCAACCAAGCGGGCGCGTACAATGAGCAGTTCTTC.

Points on this clonotype: A read error may produce the germline difference seen at one junction end. The J gene is TRBJ1-2, the V gene TRBV5-1; a weak D match, TRBD1 (5 bases). In germline, CDR1 is SGHRS, CDR2 YFSETQ. This CDR3 is 14 amino acids long. The CDR3 nucleotides read TGCGCCAGCAGCTTGGATGGCAGGGACTATGGCCACACCTTC. It specifies CASSLDGRDYGHTF.

This clonotype appeared a few times. CDR3 nucleotide sequence: TGTGCCAGCAGTCTTTTGGAGGCAGGGGCCGAGCAGTACTTC. As protein: CASSLLEAGAEQYF. The rearrangement uses TRBV12-3 or TRBV12-4 and TRBJ2-7; D perhaps matches TRBD1 (6 bases). The CDR3 is 14 residues long. V gave up 5 bases and J gave up 6 bases, with 17 bases separating them.

Written as DNA, the CDR3 is TGTGCCAGCAGTTACTCGACAGGGACGGATAGCAATCAGCCCCAGCATTTT. Translation: CASSYSTGTDSNQPQHF. This chain uses TRBV6-6 with TRBJ1-5; 7 nucleotides agree with TRBD1. There are 17 residues in the CDR3. Germline-derived CDR1 and CDR2 are MNHNY and SVGAGI (reference sequence). Germline trimming cut 0 bases from V and 0 bases from J; bases unmatched to any gene: 5.